The sequence of this TCR beta chain was determined in a study of T cells in Graves' hyperthyroidism and ophthalmopathy. About the research overall: Peripheral blood was taken when the disease was first diagnosed, before any treatment began.

Study-wide points: Separation of ophthalmopathy from stable hyperthyroidism was achieved by a 13 V-J model. For ophthalmopathy, model prediction preceded onset by a median roughly 6.3 months.

Amplification targeted TCR beta CDR3 regions from RNA transcripts. First-round RT-PCR with HTBI primers amplified the TCR CDR3 region. In TCRdb, the multiplex PCR reads were re-called with MiXCR into one record per CDR3 protein. The sample consists of about 690,000 distinct CDR3 sequences, around 15% of them appearing once. The V end lost 6 bases, the J end lost 4 bases, and 15 bases lay between the germline ends. The CDR3 loop spans 14 amino acids. Per germline, CDR1 MDHEN and CDR2 SYDVKM. This clonotype has just a few counts. No antigen is known for it. Using more than 7.5 ml of fresh peripheral blood, PBMCs were prepared.

The rearrangement links TRBV28 to TRBJ1-1; tentative D call: TRBD1 (5 bases). This clonotype originated in a man in his forties or fifties with Graves' hyperthyroidism. Material: blood. The DNA of the CDR3 is TGTGCCAGCAGCCCGGACACCTTTGGCACTGAAGCTTTCTTT. Amino acids: CASSPDTFGTEAFF.